Included here is one TCR beta chain sequence, with context. The antigen remains undetermined. V lost 0 bases to trimming and J lost 6 bases, with 9 bases between them. The CDR3 extends over 13 amino acids. The germline V gene has CDR1 SGHTA and CDR2 FQGTGA. The source of the sample is a study of shared clonotypes between healthy human individuals. General study findings and limits: Several donors showed sharing of 4.5% to 5% of naive CD4 clonotypes. The authors expected sequencing depth to affect clonotype sharing among donors. Unshared clonotypes carried lower generation probabilities than those common to all four donors.

Negatively enriched CD4+ T cells were divided by CD45RA into naive and memory. Here immunoSEQ multiplex PCR was the method, and the copy in TCRdb shows in-frame clones only, minus some. The sample lists 2 million to 2.5 million clones; under 95% were seen once. This chain uses TRBV7-3 with TRBJ2-7; D call uncertain. The sequence was collected from a young man in good health. Some clones in this sample may be carry-over from other donors' samples. The material sequenced was naive CD4+ T cells from PBMCs. Indicated subset: CD45RA+ positively selected. CDR3 coding DNA: TGTGCCAGCAGCTTAACCTTGGAGCTCGAGCAGTACTTC. Encoded protein: CASSLTLELEQYF.